The 25 T cell receptor beta chains in this list originate from one sample, sequenced in a study of blood T cell repertoires in COVID-19 (dated by TCRdb to between 2020 and 2021). To prepare the library, the immunoSEQ multiplex PCR assay was applied. TCRdb re-hosts the immuneACCESS table, in-frame sequences only. Its copies lack some clones; in the studies checked, an unresolved V gene accounts for under half of them, and the cause for the rest is not known. Across this sample there are 150,000 to 180,000 clones, with roughly nine tenths seen only once. The ten biggest clones cover approximately 0.59% of the sample. Specimen: peripheral blood. Receptors were obtained from a man aged 50-59 years with acute or convalescent COVID-19.

This chain connects TRBV7-2 to TRBJ1-1; 7 positions agree with TRBD1. The CDR3 spans 16 residues. Trimming cost V 5 bases and J 1 base; bases outside gene matches: 10. Looked up from germline, CDR1 is SGHTA and CDR2 is FQGNSA. The CDR3 sequence is CASSIQGTRGNTEAFF. CDR3 sequence (DNA): TGTGCCAGCAGCATACAGGGGACTCGGGGGAACACTGAAGCTTTCTTT.

This clone has only one observation. This chain joins TRBV7-9 and TRBJ1-2; 7 bases agree with TRBD1. This CDR3 has 13 residues. Germline V gene data show CDR1 as SEHNR and CDR2 as FQNEAQ (reference sequence). After removal of 4 bases from V and 2 bases from J, the junction contained 1 base not matched to a gene. This chain's CDR3 is CASSSQGNYGYTF. CDR3 in DNA: TGTGCCAGCAGCTCACAGGGGAACTATGGCTACACCTTC.

The chain employs TRBV28 and TRBJ1-5; TRBD1 matches at 8 bases. The CDR3 runs 15 residues. The germline V gene encodes CDR1 MDHEN and CDR2 SYDVKM. The ends lost 6 bases at V and 4 bases at J; junction bases unmatched: 8. For the CDR3, the DNA is TGTGCCAGCAGATCGGGACAGGTTGCAAATCAGCCCCAGCATTTT. Its translation: CASRSGQVANQPQHF. Full variable domain (rest looked up from reference TRBV28 and TRBJ1-5): DVKVTQSSRYLVKRTGEKVFLECVQDMDHENMFWYRQDPGLGLRLIYFSYDVKMKEKGDIPEGYSVSREKKERFSLILESASTNQTSMYLCASRSGQVANQPQHFGDGTRLSIL.

V is TRBV5-1 and J is TRBJ2-3, with D uncertain. Germline CDR1 SGHRS, CDR2 YFSETQ. V was clipped by 3 bases and J by 11 bases, with 10 bases between them. The CDR3 runs to 11 residues. CDR3 sequence: CASSSGAQQYF. The CDR3 DNA follows: TGCGCCAGCAGCTCCGGAGCGCAGCAGTATTTT. Complete variable domain (other parts from reference TRBV5-1 and TRBJ2-3): KAGVTQTPRYLIKTRGQQVTLSCSPISGHRSVSWYQQTPGQGLQFLFEYFSETQRNKGNFPGRFSGRQFSNSRSEMNVSTLELGDSALYLCASSSGAQQYFGPGTRLTVL.

V usage is TRBV4-3 and J usage is TRBJ1-5, with D uncertain. CDR1 and CDR2 (germline): LGHNA, YSLEER. V dropped 0 bases and J dropped 2 bases, with 8 bases sitting between them. CDR3 length: 15 amino acids. The CDR3 region has the DNA TGCGCCAGCAGCCAAGATATCGCAGGCAATCAGCCCCAGCATTTT. Protein sequence: CASSQDIAGNQPQHF.

The chain is built from TRBV28 and TRBJ1-2; 8 nucleotides agree with TRBD1. This CDR3 spans 17 amino acids. The V segment lost 2 bases and the J segment 7 bases; nucleotides outside the gene matches: 15. Germline values: CDR1 MDHEN, CDR2 SYDVKM. CDR3 amino acids: CASSLPTGDPRQTGYTF. CDR3 nucleotides: TGTGCCAGCAGTTTACCGACAGGGGACCCCCGCCAGACTGGCTACACCTTC.

The chain combines TRBV3-1 (or the pseudogene TRBV3-2) with TRBJ1-6; TRBD1 matches 7 bases. The ends lost 1 base at V and 7 bases at J; junction bases unmatched: 10. CDR3 size: 17 residues. Germline V gene sequence: CDR1 LGHDT, CDR2 YNNKEL (reference sequence). In DNA form, the CDR3 reads TGTGCCAGCAGCCAAGCTAGACAGGGTGGATGGAATTCACCCCTCCACTTT. Translated, it gives CASSQARQGGWNSPLHF.

The chain links TRBV7-6 to TRBJ2-2; weak D call: TRBD2 (6 bases). Trimming shortened V by 5 bases and J by 0 bases, and 7 bases separated the two germline ends. Germline V gene lookup returns CDR1 SGHVS and CDR2 FNYEAQ. The CDR3 totals 14 residues. The CDR3 DNA sequence: TGTGCCAGCAGCAGACTAGCGAACACCGGGGAGCTGTTTTTT. This sequence encodes CASSRLANTGELFF.

The CDR3 is CAISVKDRGGLAVGDEQFF. The DNA for the CDR3 is TGTGCCATCAGTGTCAAGGACAGGGGGGGACTAGCGGTAGGGGATGAGCAGTTCTTC. The chain is built from TRBV10-3 and TRBJ2-1; TRBD2 is a possible D gene (11 bases). Germline loops: CDR1 ENHRY, CDR2 SYGVKD. V was pared by 4 bases and J by 8 bases, with 30 bases between. The CDR3 runs to 19 residues.

This chain joins TRBV6-1 and TRBJ2-2; D is perhaps TRBD1 (6 bases). The CDR3 covers 14 residues. Germline CDR1 and CDR2: MNHNS and SASEGT. V was trimmed by 3 bases and J by 3 bases, leaving 8 bases between them. CDR3 in DNA: TGTGCCAGCAGTGATACAGGGCACACCGGGGAGCTGTTTTTT. Protein sequence: CASSDTGHTGELFF.

The chain combines TRBV19 with TRBJ2-2, with 10 bases identical to TRBD2. Germline CDR1 is LNHDA and CDR2 is SQIVND (reference sequence). V lost 6 bases, J lost 7 bases, and 8 bases stayed unmatched. The CDR3 sequence is 15 residues long. For the CDR3, the DNA is TGTGCCAGTAGCTCCGCCCTAGCGGGAGTCGGGGAGCTGTTTTTT. It is translated as CASSSALAGVGELFF.

The rearrangement links TRBV11-2 to TRBJ1-6, with D possibly matching TRBD1 (5 bases). Per the germline V gene, CDR1 is SGHAT and CDR2 is FQNNGV. Deletions cut 5 bases from V and 8 bases from J, with 16 bases between. This CDR3 is 15 amino acids long. In DNA, the CDR3 is TGTGCCAGCAGCCCAAAGACAGTCATCGATTCACCCCTCCACTTT. Translated, it gives CASSPKTVIDSPLHF.

In this sample, this clone turned up once. This chain connects TRBV5-6 to TRBJ2-2, with 7 bases identical to TRBD1. Germline V CDR1 and CDR2: SGHDT, YYEEEE. CDR3 length equals 16 residues. With V trimmed by 0 bases and J by 3 bases, 5 bases remained unmatched. As DNA, the CDR3 is TGTGCCAGCAGCTTGGGAGGGACAGCGTACACCGGGGAGCTGTTTTTT. Protein product: CASSLGGTAYTGELFF.

Concerning this clone: One junction end does not reproduce the germline sequence, and a read error may be involved. V and J are TRBV7-2 and TRBJ1-3; possible D gene TRBD1, 5 bases. The CDR3 length is 15 residues. CDR1 is SGHTA and CDR2 is FQGNSA in the germline V gene. The CDR3 nucleotides read TGTGCCAGCAGCTTAGCGCGAGGGACTGGAGACACCATATATTTT. Protein sequence: CASSLARGTGDTIYF.

The chain links TRBV29-1 to TRBJ1-1; D is unresolved. V gave up 7 bases and J gave up 1 base, with 7 bases separating them. This CDR3 is 11 amino acids long. Germline loops: CDR1 SQVTM, CDR2 ANQGSEA. The CDR3 bases are TGCAGCGGGGCCAGGAACACTGAAGCTTTCTTT. Translating it yields CSGARNTEAFF.

The chain uses TRBV6-5 and TRBJ2-6, with D possibly being TRBD2 (5 bases). Germline V gives CDR1 MNHEY, CDR2 SVGAGI. With 5 bases removed from V and 4 bases from J, the gap between germline ends came to 12 bases. This CDR3 spans 15 amino acids. As DNA, the CDR3 is TGTGCCAGCAGTCTCGCACCGGGAGGGGCCAACGTCCTGACTTTC. Amino acids: CASSLAPGGANVLTF.

V is TRBV11-2 and J is TRBJ1-5; perhaps TRBD1 as D (5 bases). The ends were cut back, 5 bases at V and 4 bases at J, with 12 bases in the middle. CDR1 is SGHAT, CDR2 FQNNGV, per germline. CDR3 length equals 14 residues. The CDR3 reads CASSQTGLNQPQHF. DNA for the CDR3: TGTGCCAGCAGCCAAACAGGTCTGAATCAGCCCCAGCATTTT.

The CDR3 sequence is CASSTPGVGDSHRANYNEQFF. Here the CDR3 DNA reads TGTGCCAGTAGTACGCCTGGAGTGGGGGACTCCCACCGGGCGAACTACAATGAGCAGTTCTTC. The chain recombines TRBV19 with TRBJ2-1; TRBD2 might be the D (6 bases). Germline V gene sequence: CDR1 LNHDA, CDR2 SQIVND (reference sequence). CDR3 length: 21 residues. Trimming cost V 4 bases and J 3 bases, with 31 bases left between them.

V gene TRBV7-9 combines with J gene TRBJ2-5; TRBD2 matches 7 bases. CDR3 length equals 16 residues. Per germline, CDR1 SEHNR and CDR2 FQNEAQ (reference sequence). Unmatched junction bases numbered 13, after V lost 5 bases and J lost 4 bases. In DNA form, the CDR3 reads TGTGCCAGCAGCGCAAGGCGTTCGGGAGGTGGAGAGACCCAGTACTTC. This translates into CASSARRSGGGETQYF. Full variable domain (rest looked up from reference TRBV7-9 and TRBJ2-5): DTGVSQNPRHKITKRGQNVTFRCDPISEHNRLYWYRQTLGQGPEFLTYFQNEAQLEKSRLLSDRFSAERPKGSFSTLEIQRTEQGDSAMYLCASSARRSGGGETQYFGPGTRLLVL.

The V gene is TRBV14, the J gene TRBJ1-1; TRBD1 aligns across 7 bases. Germline assignment: CDR1 SGHDN and CDR2 FVKESK. The CDR3 runs to 13 residues. V dropped 6 bases and J dropped 1; count of bases not matched to a gene: 2. CDR3 DNA sequence: TGTGCCAGCAGGAGGGACAGGAACACTGAAGCTTTCTTT. This sequence encodes CASRRDRNTEAFF.

The V call is TRBV19, the J call TRBJ2-7, with 12 positions matching TRBD1. J lost 2 bases, V lost 4 bases, and 3 bases had no gene match. CDR1 is LNHDA, CDR2 SQIVND, per germline (reference sequence). The CDR3 consists of 15 residues. In DNA, the CDR3 is TGTGCCAGTAGTACGGGACAGGGGGCCGCCTACGAGCAGTACGTC. Its translation is CASSTGQGAAYEQYV.

The chain couples TRBV4-1 to TRBJ1-3, with no clear D. The CDR3 runs 14 residues. Trimming removed 1 base at V and 0 bases at J, with 4 bases between. CDR1 and CDR2 from the germline V gene are MGHRA and YSYEKL. The CDR3 spells CASSQGSSGNTIYF. The CDR3 coding sequence is TGCGCCAGCAGCCAAGGGAGCTCTGGAAACACCATATATTTT.

This chain links TRBV27 with TRBJ2-3; 8 positions agree with TRBD1. With 5 bases clipped from V and 0 bases from J, the junction kept 4 bases outside the gene matches. Per germline, CDR1 MNHEY and CDR2 SMNVEV (reference sequence). The CDR3 contains 15 residues. CDR3 protein: CASSHRQGSTDTQYF. CDR3 in DNA: TGTGCCAGCAGTCACCGACAGGGGAGCACAGATACGCAGTATTTT.

The chain links TRBV11-2 to TRBJ1-1; 8 positions match TRBD1. Germline V gene lookup returns CDR1 SGHAT and CDR2 FQNNGV. The CDR3 runs 13 residues. J was trimmed by 4 bases and V by 3 bases; bases with no gene match: 1. The CDR3 bases are TGTGCCAGCAGCTTTGACAGGGGCACTGAAGCTTTCTTT. Its protein product is CASSFDRGTEAFF.

This clone was detected only once. The rearrangement uses TRBV6-2 or TRBV6-3 and TRBJ1-2; tentatively, D is TRBD1 (5 bases). The CDR3 runs 14 residues. V was pared by 4 bases and J by 0 bases, with 9 bases between. The germline V gene has CDR1 MNHEY and CDR2 SVGEGT. CDR3 bases: TGTGCCAGCAGTTCTGCGGGGGCTAACTATGGCTACACCTTC. The encoded protein is CASSSAGANYGYTF.